This TCR beta chain comes out of a study of blood T cell repertoires in COVID-19. At the level of the study: The United States, Italy and Spain supplied acute and convalescent COVID-19 samples. T cells, B-cell-depleted T cells, or PBMCs provided the cDNA or gDNA that served as material.

In the authors' methods: Nucleated cell number was recorded as an estimate derived from reference gene primer amplification. TCRdb's copy holds only in-frame clones and misses some; the assay was immunoSEQ multiplex PCR. Clonal size and the V and J genes are those of that table, whereas D and trimming came from the DNA. Of around 63,000 clones listed, 70% to 75% are singletons. The CDR3 spans 16 residues. Looked up from germline, CDR1 is MNHNS and CDR2 is SASEGT. The V gene lost 4 bases and the J gene lost 1 base, with 16 bases spanning the gap. This sequence was found in a woman aged 50 to 65 with active or convalescent COVID-19. This chain connects TRBV6-1 to TRBJ2-5; a weak D match, TRBD2 (6 bases). The sample comprised peripheral blood. CDR3 region: CASSVFLGGFQETQYF. In DNA, the CDR3 is TGTGCCAGCAGTGTCTTCCTTGGGGGGTTCCAAGAGACCCAGTACTTC.